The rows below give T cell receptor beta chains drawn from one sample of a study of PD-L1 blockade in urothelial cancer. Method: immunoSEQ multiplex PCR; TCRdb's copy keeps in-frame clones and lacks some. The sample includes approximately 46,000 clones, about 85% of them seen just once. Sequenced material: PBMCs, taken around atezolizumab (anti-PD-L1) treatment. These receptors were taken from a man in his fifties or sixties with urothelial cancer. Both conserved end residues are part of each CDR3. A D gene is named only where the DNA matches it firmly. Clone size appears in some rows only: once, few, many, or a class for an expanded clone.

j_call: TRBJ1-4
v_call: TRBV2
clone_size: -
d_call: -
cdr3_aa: CASSEEGRVRVKLFF
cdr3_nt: TGTGCCAGCAGTGAGGAGGGCAGGGTTAGGGTAAAACTGTTTTTT

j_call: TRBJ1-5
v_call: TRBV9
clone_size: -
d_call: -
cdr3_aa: CASSVVTGDQPQHF
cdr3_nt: TGTGCCAGCAGCGTAGTGACAGGAGATCAGCCCCAGCATTTT

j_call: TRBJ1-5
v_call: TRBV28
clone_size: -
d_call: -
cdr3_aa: CASRVGGSQPQHF
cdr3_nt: TGTGCCAGCAGGGTAGGGGGATCCCAGCCCCAGCATTTT

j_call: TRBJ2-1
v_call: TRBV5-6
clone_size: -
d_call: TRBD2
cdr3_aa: CASRTTSSFYNEQFF
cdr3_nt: TGTGCCAGCAGAACGACTAGCAGTTTCTACAATGAGCAGTTCTTC

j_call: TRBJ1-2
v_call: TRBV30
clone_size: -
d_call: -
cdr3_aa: CASTSVAGETPYGYTF
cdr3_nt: TGTGCCAGCACTTCCGTGGCAGGGGAGACCCCGTATGGCTACACCTTC

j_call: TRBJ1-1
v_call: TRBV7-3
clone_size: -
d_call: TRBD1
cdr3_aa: CASSLTGTGGSVNTEAFF
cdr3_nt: TGTGCCAGCAGCTTAACGGGGACAGGGGGCTCCGTGAACACTGAAGCTTTCTTT

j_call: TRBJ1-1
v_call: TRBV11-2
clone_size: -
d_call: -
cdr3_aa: CASSSVGAEAFF
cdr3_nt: TGTGCCAGCAGCTCAGTGGGAGCTGAAGCTTTCTTT

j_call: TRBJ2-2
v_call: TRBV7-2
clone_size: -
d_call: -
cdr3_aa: CASSLNGLGNTGELFF
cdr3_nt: TGTGCCAGCAGCCTTAACGGGTTGGGGAACACCGGGGAGCTGTTTTTT

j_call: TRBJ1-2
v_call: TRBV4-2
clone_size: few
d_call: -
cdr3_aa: CASSQDVTGSNYGYTF
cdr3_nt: TGTGCCAGCAGCCAAGATGTGACAGGATCTAACTATGGCTACACCTTC

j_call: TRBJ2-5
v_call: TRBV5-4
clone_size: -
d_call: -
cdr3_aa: CASSSEGIQATQYF
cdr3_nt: TGTGCCAGCAGCTCCGAGGGAATCCAAGCGACCCAGTACTTC

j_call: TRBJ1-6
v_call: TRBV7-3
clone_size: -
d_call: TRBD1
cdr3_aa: CASSPTGGRSPLHF
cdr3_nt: TGTGCCAGCAGCCCCACAGGGGGCAGGTCACCCCTCCACTTT

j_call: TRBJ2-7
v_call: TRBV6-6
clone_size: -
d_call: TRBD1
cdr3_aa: CASSSRDRGRYEQYF
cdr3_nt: TGTGCCAGCAGTAGCCGAGACAGGGGGAGGTACGAGCAGTACTTC

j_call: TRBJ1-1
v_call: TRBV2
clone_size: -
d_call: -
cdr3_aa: CASKFSRGTEAFF
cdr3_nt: TGTGCCAGCAAATTTTCCAGGGGCACTGAAGCTTTCTTT